The 7 T cell receptor beta chains below come from one sample, sequenced in a study of blood T cell repertoires in COVID-19 (dated by TCRdb to about 2020). Library creation used the immunoSEQ multiplex PCR assay. Imported from immuneACCESS, the table was reduced by TCRdb to in-frame sequences with V and J called. These copies leave out some clones; in studies compared against another copy, an unresolved V gene accounts for under half, and the cause of the remainder is not known. For this sample there are some 220,000 clones; roughly 88% appear just once. Jointly, the top ten make up roughly 10% of the sample. The sequenced sample was peripheral blood. The source is a middle-aged man with active or convalescent COVID-19.

The chain recombines TRBV2 with TRBJ2-7; D is perhaps TRBD2 (6 bases). The V and J ends lost 5 bases and 3 bases respectively, with 11 bases between them. The CDR3 loop spans 13 amino acids. CDR1 and CDR2 (germline): SNHLY, FYNNEI. The CDR3 reads CASSNSGGYEQYV. In nucleotides, the CDR3 is TGTGCCAGCAGTAATAGCGGAGGCTACGAGCAGTACGTC.

There are a few counts of this clone. The chain combines TRBV28 with TRBJ2-6, with 8 positions matching TRBD2. CDR1 MDHEN and CDR2 SYDVKM come from the germline V gene. This CDR3 has 18 amino acids. V was pared by 2 bases and J by 3 bases, with 9 bases of the junction left unmatched. The CDR3, as DNA: TGTGCCAGCAGTTTAGGCGGGGGGACGGAGTATGGGGCCAACGTCCTGACTTTC. It is translated as CASSLGGGTEYGANVLTF.

The rearrangement joins TRBV4-2 to TRBJ2-1; 12 bases map to TRBD1. Unmatched junction bases numbered 9, after V lost 2 bases and J lost 7 bases. There are 17 residues in the CDR3. The V gene's germline CDR1 is LGHNA and CDR2 YNFKEQ. CDR3 sequence (DNA): TGTGCCAGCAGCCAAATTCGGGGACAGGGGGCGGAAAATGAGCAGTTCTTC. This translates into CASSQIRGQGAENEQFF.

This chain's CDR3 is CASSLRTGVQPQHF. The CDR3 nucleotides read TGTGCCAGCAGCTTAAGGACAGGGGTTCAGCCCCAGCATTTT. The chain links TRBV11-2 to TRBJ1-5, with 9 bases identical to TRBD1. The V segment lost 2 bases and the J segment 6 bases; nucleotides outside the gene matches: 2. There are 14 residues in the CDR3. The germline gives CDR1 SGHAT, CDR2 FQNNGV.

Only a few counts were recorded for this clone. The CDR3 is CASSPSTALPYEQYF. In DNA form, the CDR3 reads TGTGCCAGCTCACCATCAACAGCCCTACCCTACGAGCAGTACTTC. The chain has TRBV18 and TRBJ2-7, with D uncertain. Trimming cost V 2 bases and J 2 bases, with 13 bases left between them. The CDR3 covers 15 residues. The germline CDR1 and CDR2 sequences are KGHSH and LQKENI.

J is TRBJ2-7 and V is TRBV28; TRBD2 might be the D (5 bases). CDR1 is MDHEN and CDR2 is SYDVKM in the germline V gene. The CDR3 is 14 residues long. The V end lost 4 bases, the J end lost 5 bases, and 15 bases lay between the germline ends. The CDR3 is CASSSTGAGDEQYF. CDR3 DNA: TGTGCCAGCAGTTCGACGGGTGCGGGTGACGAGCAGTACTTC.

The chain joins TRBV15 to TRBJ1-1, with D unclear. CDR3 size: 13 residues. The V gene's germline CDR1 is LNHNV and CDR2 YYDKDF (reference sequence). V lost 5 bases to trimming and J lost 0 bases, with 7 bases between them. The CDR3 spells CATSVRLNTEAFF. CDR3 DNA: TGTGCCACCAGCGTTCGGTTGAACACTGAAGCTTTCTTT.